A single sample gave rise to the 31 T cell receptor beta chains below, sequenced in a study of blood T cell repertoires in COVID-19. Assay: immunoSEQ multiplex PCR; the TCRdb copy retains only in-frame clones and omits some. Of about 240,000 clones listed, around 83% are singletons. The sample consisted of peripheral blood. These receptor sequences come from a woman between 18 and 29 years old with acute or convalescent COVID-19.

The chain is built from TRBV5-4 and TRBJ1-1; the D gene is possibly TRBD1 (5 bases). This CDR3 contains 14 residues. V gave up 4 bases and J gave up 4 bases, with 14 bases separating them. Germline CDR1 SGHNT, CDR2 YYREEE (reference sequence). DNA of the CDR3: TGTGCCAGCAGCGGGGGGGAATGGAGCACTGAAGCTTTCTTT. As protein: CASSGGEWSTEAFF.

This chain links TRBV28 with TRBJ2-1; D may be TRBD1 (6 bases). The CDR3 has 14 residues. Germline V gene lookup returns CDR1 MDHEN and CDR2 SYDVKM. V lost 3 bases and J 5 bases, leaving 11 bases between the germline ends. Here the CDR3 DNA reads TGTGCCAGCAGTTTTTGGCAGGGGAACAATGAGCAGTTCTTC. Its translation: CASSFWQGNNEQFF.

In DNA form, the CDR3 reads TGTGCCAGCAGCCAAGGGAGACAGGGACTGACTGAAGCTTTCTTT. Translating it yields CASSQGRQGLTEAFF. The J gene is TRBJ1-1, the V gene TRBV14; TRBD1 matches 7 bases. The V gene end was trimmed by 1 base and the J gene end by 5 bases; junction bases not matched to a gene: 7. The germline V gene encodes CDR1 SGHDN and CDR2 FVKESK. The CDR3 totals 15 residues.

The rearrangement uses TRBV24-1 and TRBJ2-2, with unresolved D. The germline V and J ends were trimmed by 4 bases and 0 bases, with 11 bases remaining between them. The CDR3 runs 16 residues. Looked up from germline, CDR1 is KGHDR and CDR2 is SFDVKD. In DNA, the CDR3 is TGTGCCACCAGTGACCCCGAGACATCGAACACCGGGGAGCTGTTTTTT. Its protein product is CATSDPETSNTGELFF.

The gene calls are TRBV9 and TRBJ2-7; 7 positions agree with TRBD2. Germline CDR1 SGDLS, CDR2 YYNGEE. Losses at the gene ends were 0 bases for V and 2 bases for J; bases not matched to a gene: 2. The CDR3 spans 14 residues. The CDR3 loop is CASSVDGGAYEQYF. DNA for the CDR3: TGTGCCAGCAGCGTAGATGGGGGGGCCTACGAGCAGTACTTC.

V usage is TRBV28 and J usage is TRBJ1-1; a weak D match, TRBD1 (5 bases). The V and J ends lost 2 bases and 10 bases respectively, with 14 bases between them. Looked up from germline, CDR1 is MDHEN and CDR2 is SYDVKM. The CDR3 spans 13 residues. CDR3 residues: CASSLPGGAAAFF. The CDR3 nucleotides are TGTGCCAGCAGTTTACCCGGGGGTGCGGCAGCTTTCTTT.

The chain has TRBV5-4 and TRBJ2-2, with 9 positions matching TRBD1. Trimming removed 4 bases from V and 0 bases from J; junction bases left unmatched: 4. CDR3 size: 16 residues. CDR1 and CDR2 from the germline V gene are SGHNT and YYREEE (reference sequence). The CDR3 nucleotides are TGTGCCAGCAGCCATACAGGGGGCCCGAACACCGGGGAGCTGTTTTTT. Protein: CASSHTGGPNTGELFF.

The chain has TRBV6-2 or TRBV6-3 and TRBJ2-1, with TRBD2 identical over 11 bases. J lost 15 bases, V lost 4 bases, and 20 bases had no gene match. Germline assignment: CDR1 MNHEY and CDR2 SVGEGT. The length of the CDR3 is 17 residues. The CDR3: CASSFGDSGRDYTSPFF. The CDR3 DNA follows: TGTGCCAGCAGTTTCGGCGATAGCGGGAGGGATTACACGTCCCCGTTCTTC.

The J gene is TRBJ2-1, the V gene TRBV30, with 8 bases lining up with TRBD2. This CDR3 is 17 amino acids long. V trimming: 5 bases; J trimming: 0 bases; junction bases outside the gene matches: 12. From germline, CDR1 is GTSNPN and CDR2 SVGIG (reference sequence). In nucleotides, the CDR3 is TGTGCCTGGGACCTAGCGGGCCCAAGCGGCTCCTACAATGAGCAGTTCTTC. This codes for CAWDLAGPSGSYNEQFF.

The chain uses TRBV14 and TRBJ2-1; 11 bases agree with TRBD2. Germline V gene data show CDR1 as SGHDN and CDR2 as FVKESK. After removal of 4 bases from V and 3 bases from J, the junction contained 5 bases not matched to a gene. There are 16 residues in the CDR3. The DNA for the CDR3 is TGTGCCAGCAGCCCGTTAGCGGGAGGGAACTACAATGAGCAGTTCTTC. The encoded protein is CASSPLAGGNYNEQFF.

V gene TRBV15 combines with J gene TRBJ2-7; possible D gene TRBD2, 7 bases. Germline V lookup: CDR1 LNHNV, CDR2 YYDKDF (reference sequence). The CDR3 is 15 amino acids. The V gene lost 0 bases and the J gene lost 2 bases, with 11 bases spanning the gap. CDR3 sequence reads: CATSRDKGGPYEQYF. CDR3 coding DNA: TGTGCCACCAGCAGAGATAAGGGGGGGCCCTACGAGCAGTACTTC.

Turning to this clone: At one of its ends the junction is not consistent with the germline gene, which may arise from a read error. This sequence joins TRBV7-7 and TRBJ1-3, with D perhaps matching TRBD1 (6 bases). CDR3 length: 14 residues. Per germline, CDR1 SSHAT and CDR2 FNYEAQ (reference sequence). CDR3 protein: CASSSGTSGDTIYF. The CDR3 coding sequence is TGTGCTAGCAGCTCCGGGACGTCAGGGGACACCATATATTTT.

At least ten counts were recorded for this clone. The V call is TRBV18, the J call TRBJ2-7, with TRBD1 as a possible D gene (6 bases). The germline V gene has CDR1 KGHSH and CDR2 LQKENI. V was pared by 3 bases and J by 6 bases, with 12 bases between. This CDR3 contains 13 residues. This chain's CDR3 is CASSPDSLSEQYF. CDR3 coding DNA: TGTGCCAGCTCACCGGACAGTCTTTCCGAGCAGTACTTC.

The V and J genes are TRBV10-2 and TRBJ2-1, with D maybe TRBD2 (6 bases). Germline lookup yields CDR1 WSHSY and CDR2 SAAADI. This CDR3 is built from 13 residues. Trimming pared 1 base from V and 10 bases from J, leaving 11 bases between. The CDR3 DNA follows: TGCGCCAGCAGTGAGTGGCTAGCGCCCGAGCAGTTCTTC. Translating it yields CASSEWLAPEQFF.

The chain combines TRBV19 with TRBJ2-1; no reliable D call. The CDR3 is 16 amino acids. Germline assignment: CDR1 LNHDA and CDR2 SQIVND (reference sequence). V lost 6 bases and J lost 0, with 15 bases in between. CDR3 protein: CASRQPTESSYNEQFF. CDR3 DNA sequence: TGTGCCAGTAGACAACCCACAGAGAGCTCCTACAATGAGCAGTTCTTC.

This chain joins TRBV18 and TRBJ2-7, with D tentatively TRBD1 (7 bases). V was shortened by 6 bases and J by 2 bases, with 11 bases between the two germline ends. The CDR3 totals 13 residues. CDR1 is KGHSH and CDR2 is LQKENI in the germline V gene. The CDR3 reads CASSGGTAYEQYF. The DNA for the CDR3 is TGTGCCAGCTCGGGCGGGACAGCCTACGAGCAGTACTTC.

V is TRBV4-3 and J is TRBJ1-1; no clear D. The CDR3 contains 15 residues. V shed 0 bases and J shed 5 bases, with 13 bases lying between them. Germline lookup yields CDR1 LGHNA and CDR2 YSLEER. The CDR3 reads CASSQDPAGWTEAFF. The CDR3 coding sequence is TGCGCCAGCAGCCAAGATCCAGCCGGGTGGACTGAAGCTTTCTTT.

The rearrangement joins TRBV10-2 to TRBJ1-2, with a tentative D call TRBD1 (5 bases). With 7 bases removed from V and 0 bases from J, the gap between germline ends came to 15 bases. Looked up from germline, CDR1 is WSHSY and CDR2 is SAAADI. This CDR3 has 15 amino acids. The CDR3 DNA sequence: TGCGCCAGCACTGCCCCCGACAGCGCTAACTATGGCTACACCTTC. This encodes CASTAPDSANYGYTF.

This rearrangement joins TRBV28 to TRBJ2-3; TRBD2 aligns across 13 bases. This CDR3 is built from 17 residues. Germline CDR1 MDHEN, CDR2 SYDVKM. V was pared by 4 bases and J by 4 bases, with 8 bases of the junction left unmatched. This chain's CDR3 is CASSSTPTSGRADTQYF. The CDR3 DNA sequence: TGTGCCAGCAGTTCCACACCCACTAGCGGGAGGGCAGATACGCAGTATTTT. The full variable domain, its missing parts supplied by reference TRBV28 and TRBJ2-3, is DVKVTQSSRYLVKRTGEKVFLECVQDMDHENMFWYRQDPGLGLRLIYFSYDVKMKEKGDIPEGYSVSREKKERFSLILESASTNQTSMYLCASSSTPTSGRADTQYFGPGTRLTVL.

This clone was recorded a few times. The CDR3 coding sequence is TGTGCCAGCAGTGAAGGGTGGAGGGTCGATAATTCACCCCTCCACTTT. Protein product: CASSEGWRVDNSPLHF. The gene calls are TRBV2 and TRBJ1-6, with unresolved D. Germline V CDR1 and CDR2: SNHLY, FYNNEI. There are 16 residues in the CDR3. Trimming cost V 1 base and J 5 bases, with 12 bases left between them.

CDR3 residues: CASSLELAGGETQYF. Written as DNA, the CDR3 is TGTGCCAGCAGCTTAGAACTAGCGGGAGGAGAGACCCAGTACTTC. The chain links TRBV7-2 to TRBJ2-5, with 12 bases aligning to TRBD2. Looked up from germline, CDR1 is SGHTA and CDR2 is FQGNSA. J gave up 4 bases and V 1 base, and 1 base lay outside the gene matches. The CDR3 sequence is 15 residues long.

This clone was counted a single time. The chain is built from TRBV6-5 and TRBJ2-7, with 9 positions matching TRBD2. The germline V gene has CDR1 MNHEY and CDR2 SVGAGI. V lost 6 bases to trimming and J lost 0 bases; unmatched junction nucleotides: 6. The CDR3 is 15 residues long. CDR3 in DNA: TGTGCCAGCAGCCGAGCGGGAGGTGACTCCTACGAGCAGTACTTC. This translates into CASSRAGGDSYEQYF.

The chain uses TRBV11-3 and TRBJ1-1; TRBD1 might be the D (6 bases). The length of the CDR3 is 16 residues. CDR1 and CDR2 (germline): SGHNT, YENEEA. V was pared by 5 bases and J by 2 bases, with 18 bases between. Here the CDR3 DNA reads TGTGCCAGCAGCCCGGGGGGTGACAGGTCTAACACTGAAGCTTTCTTT. Translating gives CASSPGGDRSNTEAFF.

The chain links TRBV7-9 to TRBJ1-3; D might be TRBD1 (5 bases). The CDR3 runs to 18 residues. V was clipped by 1 base and J by 0 bases, with 16 bases between them. Per the germline V gene, CDR1 is SEHNR and CDR2 is FQNEAQ (reference sequence). The CDR3 DNA sequence: TGTGCCAGCAGCTTAGGATCATCGGCGGGACGCTCTGGAAACACCATATATTTT. This translates into CASSLGSSAGRSGNTIYF.

The chain is built from TRBV15 and TRBJ1-2; weak D call: TRBD1 (6 bases). CDR3 length: 14 residues. The V gene's germline CDR1 is LNHNV and CDR2 YYDKDF (reference sequence). Trimming cost V 0 bases and J 8 bases, with 13 bases left between them. The CDR3 loop reads CATSRDRGGRGYTF. In nucleotides, the CDR3 is TGTGCCACCAGCAGAGACAGGGGTGGAAGAGGCTACACCTTC.

Points on this clone: A read error may produce the germline difference seen at one junction end. This chain connects TRBV7-7 to TRBJ2-5, with 9 positions matching TRBD1. The CDR3 length is 15 residues. Germline V lookup: CDR1 SSHAT, CDR2 FNYEAQ (reference sequence). The CDR3 region is CASSFRDRAQETQYF. DNA for the CDR3: TGTGCTAGCAGCTTCCGGGACAGGGCCCAAGAGACCCAGTACTTC.

This sequence joins TRBV20-1 and TRBJ2-1, with TRBD2 as a possible D gene (6 bases). CDR1 is DFQATT, CDR2 SNEGSKA, per germline (reference sequence). The CDR3 consists of 11 residues. The CDR3 DNA sequence: TGCAGCTCGGCGGGATACAATGAGCAGTTCTTC. Protein product: CSSAGYNEQFF.

V is TRBV19 and J is TRBJ1-2; maybe TRBD1 (6 bases). The CDR3 extends over 15 amino acids. Per germline, CDR1 LNHDA and CDR2 SQIVND (reference sequence). The V and J ends lost 6 bases and 4 bases respectively, with 18 bases between them. The chain's CDR3 is CASSQGLGAPYGYTF. The CDR3 nucleotides read TGTGCCAGTAGCCAGGGTTTGGGGGCCCCCTATGGCTACACCTTC. Supplemented by reference TRBV19 and TRBJ1-2, the full variable domain reads DGGITQSPKYLFRKEGQNVTLSCEQNLNHDAMYWYRQDPGQGLRLIYYSQIVNDFQKGDIAEGYSVSREKKESFPLTVTSAQKNPTAFYLCASSQGLGAPYGYTFGSGTRLTVV.

The chain is built from TRBV18 and TRBJ2-1; D unresolved. Per the germline V gene, CDR1 is KGHSH and CDR2 is LQKENI. The V end was cut by 9 bases, the J end by 6 bases, with 15 bases between. This CDR3 is 13 amino acids long. The CDR3 nucleotides are TGTGCCAGTAAACCACACCAGGTCAATGAGCAGTTCTTC. It yields the protein CASKPHQVNEQFF.

This clone was observed once. This chain connects TRBV3-1 (or the pseudogene TRBV3-2) to TRBJ2-7, with TRBD2 identical over 10 bases. CDR1 LGHDT and CDR2 YNNKEL come from the germline V gene (reference sequence). J was trimmed by 2 bases and V by 3 bases; bases with no gene match: 4. The CDR3 loop spans 15 amino acids. CDR3 in amino acids: CASSHRSGGTYEQYF. In DNA form, the CDR3 reads TGTGCCAGCAGCCACCGTAGCGGGGGGACCTACGAGCAGTACTTC.

The rearrangement joins TRBV7-8 to TRBJ1-5; 7 nucleotides match TRBD1. Losses at the gene ends were 5 bases for V and 0 bases for J; bases not matched to a gene: 10. The CDR3 length is 17 residues. CDR1 and CDR2 from the germline V gene are SGHVS and FQNEAQ. CDR3: CASSPRDSFYSNQPQHF. The CDR3 DNA is TGTGCCAGCAGCCCCCGGGACAGTTTTTATAGCAATCAGCCCCAGCATTTT.